The 14 T cell receptor beta chains listed next were all sequenced from one sample in a study of T cell clonality in common variable immunodeficiency. Study-wide points: Fewer deletions and N-nucleotide insertions were reportedly seen in common variable immunodeficiency TCR beta sequences.

No antigen has been identified for these receptors. Repertoires were generated with immunoSEQ multiplex PCR, while TCRdb's copy carries only in-frame clones and drops some. The repertoire yields about 21,000 clones, none seen only once; the top ten contain around 2.5%. The sequenced material came from peripheral blood mononuclear cells. The origin of the receptors is a human donor with common variable immunodeficiency.

There are a few counts of this clone. The CDR3 end is not reached by the read, which stops 3 residues before it; the germline J gene fills it in. The chain has TRBV19 and TRBJ1-4; D may be TRBD1 (6 bases). Trimming took 6 bases from V and 7 from J, leaving 18 bases between them. The germline gives CDR1 LNHDA, CDR2 SQIVND (reference sequence). The CDR3 extends over 15 amino acids. The DNA read from the CDR3 is TGTGCCAGTAGGGACATACAGGGTCTCGGTGAAAAA. It translates to CASRDIQGLGEK. The complete CDR3 sequence is CASRDIQGLGEKLFF. Filled out from reference TRBV19 and TRBJ1-4, the complete variable domain reads DGGITQSPKYLFRKEGQNVTLSCEQNLNHDAMYWYRQDPGQGLRLIYYSQIVNDFQKGDIAEGYSVSREKKESFPLTVTSAQKNPTAFYLCASRDIQGLGEKLFFGSGTQLSVL.

As to this clone: The CDR3 end is not reached by the read, which stops 3 residues before it; the germline J gene fills it in. This chain joins TRBV18 and TRBJ2-1, with 11 bases lining up with TRBD2. The length of the CDR3 is 15 residues. Germline CDR1 KGHSH, CDR2 LQKENI. The trim removed 6 bases at V and 4 bases at J, leaving 5 bases unmatched. CDR3 DNA, as far as it was read: TGTGCCAGCTCCGCCGGGACTAGCGGATACAATGAG. Translated, it gives CASSAGTSGYNE. The CDR3 reads in full as CASSAGTSGYNEQFF.

This clone was detected a few times. The CDR3 goes on 3 residues after the read ends, and that part is filled in from the germline J gene. The chain couples TRBV30 to TRBJ1-2; possible D gene TRBD1, 5 bases. Per germline, CDR1 GTSNPN and CDR2 SVGIG (reference sequence). This CDR3 has 13 residues. V shed 3 bases and J shed 2 bases, with 10 bases lying between them. This CDR3 reads CAWSSQVNYGYTF. Partial CDR3 DNA: TGTGCCTGGAGCTCACAGGTGAACTATGGC.

On this clone itself: The CDR3 is cut off 3 residues early in the read; its end comes from the germline J gene. V gene TRBV7-9 combines with J gene TRBJ2-7; possibly TRBD1 for D (6 bases). The germline gives CDR1 SEHNR, CDR2 FQNEAQ (reference sequence). V lost 1 base and J 3 bases, leaving 13 bases between the germline ends. The CDR3 sequence is 15 residues long. CDR3 loop: CASSLGHGQLYEQYF. The covered CDR3 bases are TGTGCCAGCAGCTTAGGTCATGGACAGCTCTACGAG.

In regard to this clone: The read is 3 residues too short to cover the CDR3 end, so that end is filled in from the germline J gene. V is TRBV19 and J is TRBJ1-1, with D maybe TRBD1 (5 bases). CDR3 size: 10 residues. Germline assignment: CDR1 LNHDA and CDR2 SQIVND (reference sequence). The CDR3 spells CASIRDKAFF. CDR3 DNA (partial): TGTGCCAGTATCAGGGATAAA.

This clone was seen only a few times. The CDR3 end falls 3 residues outside the read, so it is completed with the germline J gene. The rearrangement links TRBV7-2 to TRBJ2-7; 11 bases align to TRBD2. J was trimmed by 3 bases and V by 5 bases; bases with no gene match: 6. The CDR3 has 15 residues. Germline V CDR1 and CDR2: SGHTA, FQGNSA. The DNA read from the CDR3 is TGTGCCAGCAGCCCGTCCGGGACTAGCGGCTACGAG. It encodes CASSPSGTSGYE. The whole CDR3 protein is CASSPSGTSGYEQYF.

Many counts were recorded for this clone. The CDR3 extends 3 residues past the end of the read, so its final part is completed from the germline J gene. The chain has TRBV18 and TRBJ1-1; D is unresolved. Trimming removed 5 bases from V and 1 base from J, with 5 bases in between. The CDR3 is 12 residues long. Germline CDR1 KGHSH, CDR2 LQKENI. The CDR3 protein is CASSYRNTEAFF. The CDR3 DNA, read in part, is TGTGCCAGCTCATATAGGAACACTGAA.

This clone was seen more than once but under ten times. The read comes to an end 3 residues before the CDR3 does, leaving the germline J gene to fill in the end. This sequence joins TRBV19 and TRBJ2-1, with a tentative D call TRBD2 (6 bases). The germline gives CDR1 LNHDA, CDR2 SQIVND (reference sequence). CDR3 length equals 12 residues. The ends were cut back, 6 bases at V and 8 bases at J, with 11 bases in the middle. Partial CDR3 DNA: TGTGCCAGTAGCGGGGGAAATCATGAG. Residues: CASSGGNHE. The full CDR3 protein is CASSGGNHEQFF.

This clone showed up just a few times. The read ends 3 residues early relative to the CDR3; the germline J gene fills the gap. The gene calls are TRBV18 and TRBJ2-1; TRBD2 agrees at 10 bases. The ends lost 3 bases at V and 4 bases at J; junction bases unmatched: 9. The CDR3 is 17 amino acids. Germline CDR1 and CDR2: KGHSH and LQKENI. The CDR3 region is CASSPGLAGETYNEQFF. The covered CDR3 bases are TGTGCCAGCTCACCGGGCCTAGCGGGAGAGACGTACAATGAG.

As concerns this clone: The CDR3 end is not reached by the read, which stops 3 residues before it; the germline J gene fills it in. This chain connects TRBV18 to TRBJ2-5; a possible D gene is TRBD2 (5 bases). The CDR3 has 17 amino acids. The germline V gene encodes CDR1 KGHSH and CDR2 LQKENI. Trimming removed 1 base at V and 1 base at J, with 16 bases between. The CDR3 bases that were read are TGTGCCAGCTCACCACTCCCCCCCAGTGGACTCCAAGAGACC. The encoded protein is CASSPLPPSGLQET. The entire CDR3 protein reads CASSPLPPSGLQETQYF.

With regard to this clone: The CDR3 end is not reached by the read, which stops 3 residues before it; the germline J gene fills it in. V is TRBV2 and J is TRBJ2-5; TRBD2 agrees at 10 bases. Per germline, CDR1 SNHLY and CDR2 FYNNEI. With 1 base clipped from V and 4 bases from J, the junction kept 6 bases outside the gene matches. CDR3 length equals 16 residues. Partial CDR3 DNA: TGTGCCAGCAGTGAAGATAGAGCGGGGGGGCGAGAGACC. Its translation: CASSEDRAGGRET. In full, the CDR3 reads CASSEDRAGGRETQYF.

As for this clone: Read sequence stops 3 residues before the CDR3 end, and the germline J gene provides the missing end. The genes are TRBV2 and TRBJ2-7; the D is unclear. Trimming removed 0 bases at V and 5 bases at J, with 8 bases between. Germline V gives CDR1 SNHLY, CDR2 FYNNEI. The CDR3 covers 13 residues. The DNA read from the CDR3 is TGTGCCAGCAGTGAAGCGTACGGTAACGAG. It translates to CASSEAYGNE. The CDR3 reads in full as CASSEAYGNEQYF.

This clone was detected only a few times. The read halts 3 residues ahead of the CDR3 end, with the missing end drawn from the germline J gene. The chain employs TRBV19 and TRBJ1-5, with 7 bases that match TRBD1. CDR1 LNHDA and CDR2 SQIVND come from the germline V gene (reference sequence). There are 17 residues in the CDR3. V lost 5 bases, J lost 0 bases, and 10 bases stayed unmatched. CDR3 sequence reads: CASSGRDRQYSNQPQHF. The sequenced CDR3 bases are TGTGCCAGTAGTGGCCGGGACAGACAGTATAGCAATCAGCCC.

This clone turned up a few times. Coverage ceases 3 residues before the CDR3 finishes, and the germline J gene fills in the end. The chain couples TRBV7-2 to TRBJ2-5; 9 bases are a match to TRBD2. J was trimmed by 4 bases and V by 2 bases; bases with no gene match: 5. Germline V gene data show CDR1 as SGHTA and CDR2 as FQGNSA. The CDR3 spans 15 residues. The CDR3 is CASSLTPAGGETQYF. CDR3 DNA (partial): TGTGCCAGCAGCTTAACCCCAGCGGGAGGAGAGACC.